The subject of this entry is one T cell receptor beta chain. Sequencing used immunoSEQ multiplex PCR; TCRdb keeps in-frame clones, though not all of them. The repertoire holds tens of thousands of clones, with around 85% as singletons. The sample comes from a study of blood T cell repertoires in COVID-19. About the research overall: Researchers got acute and convalescent COVID-19 samples from the United States, Italy and Spain.

The CDR3 is 17 residues long. Unmatched junction bases numbered 6, after V lost 0 bases and J lost 0 bases. The germline V gene encodes CDR1 LNHNV and CDR2 YYDKDF (reference sequence). The sample comprised peripheral blood. This receptor was taken from a human donor in a cohort sampled during active COVID-19. The V gene is TRBV15, the J gene TRBJ1-2; 8 bases align to TRBD1. As DNA, the CDR3 is TGTGCCACCAGCAGAGACATACAGGGGGTACCTAACTATGGCTACACCTTC. Translated, it gives CATSRDIQGVPNYGYTF.